This T cell receptor (beta chain) emerged from a study of radiation and T cells in renal cell carcinoma. About the research overall: Nephrectomy followed 15 Gy stereotactic body radiation by 4 weeks. Overall study findings and caveats: Top tumor clonotypes rose in blood 2 weeks post-radiation, then contracted.

Indicated time point: baseline pretreatment blood. Treatment: 15 Gy SBRT to primary tumor, nephrectomy 4 weeks later. Germline V gene data show CDR1 as MNHEY and CDR2 as SMNVEV (reference sequence). This CDR3 is 14 amino acids long. V dropped 6 bases and J dropped 7 bases, with 18 bases sitting between them. Clones were sequenced by immunoSEQ multiplex PCR, and TCRdb holds only the in-frame ones, with some missing. Counted here are around 94,000 clones, less than 90% occurring once; the ten biggest clones make up approximately 7.9%. On this clone: Its antigen is as yet unknown.

The material was blood, obtained from a patient whose treatment included radiotherapy and nephrectomy. The source of this sequence is a man aged 50-59 years with renal cell carcinoma. V is TRBV27 and J is TRBJ2-5, with D possibly being TRBD1 (5 bases). The CDR3 nucleotides are TGTGCCAGCAGGGCTCTGGGGCGCGTACCGACCCAGTACTTC. It codes for CASRALGRVPTQYF.